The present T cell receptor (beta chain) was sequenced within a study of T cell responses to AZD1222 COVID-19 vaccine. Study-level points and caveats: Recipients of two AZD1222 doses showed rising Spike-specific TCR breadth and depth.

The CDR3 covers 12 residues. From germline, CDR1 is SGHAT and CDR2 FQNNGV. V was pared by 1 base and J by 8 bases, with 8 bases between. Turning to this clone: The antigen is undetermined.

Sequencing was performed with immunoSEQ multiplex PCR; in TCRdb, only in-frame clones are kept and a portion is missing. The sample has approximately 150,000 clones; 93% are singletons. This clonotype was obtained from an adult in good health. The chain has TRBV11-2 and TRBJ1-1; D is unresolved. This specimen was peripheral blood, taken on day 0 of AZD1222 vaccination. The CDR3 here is CASSLGNREAFF. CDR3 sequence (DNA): TGTGCCAGCAGCTTAGGGAATCGGGAAGCTTTCTTT.